This TCR beta chain is from a study of early stage breast cancer tumors. The protocol was immunoSEQ multiplex PCR, while the TCRdb copy is restricted to in-frame clones and leaves out a portion. Found here are approximately 30,000 clones, roughly three fifths of them singletons; the top ten hold around 9%. Trimming at V came to 3 bases and at J to 7 bases, leaving 12 bases not matched to a gene. Germline V lookup: CDR1 KGHSH, CDR2 LQKENI. There are 16 residues in the CDR3. This rearrangement joins TRBV18 to TRBJ1-5, with TRBD1 matching over 7 bases. The receptor was derived from a person aged 50-59 years with breast cancer. The sequenced sample consisted of breast tumor tissue. The DNA of the CDR3 is TGTGCCAGCTCACCCTACGGCAGGGGGGTGGGCCAGCCCCAGCATTTT. Protein: CASSPYGRGVGQPQHF.